This TCR beta chain was sequenced during a study of control samples from healthy donors and cancer patients. Here immunoSEQ multiplex PCR was the method, and the copy in TCRdb shows in-frame clones only, minus some. The sample yields about 150,000 clones, 88% seen once. V dropped 5 bases and J dropped 2 bases, with 16 bases sitting between them. The CDR3 runs 15 residues. CDR1 is SGDLS, CDR2 YYNGEE, per germline. Sequencing used blood. The chain joins TRBV9 to TRBJ1-2; D is uncertain. This TCR was sampled from a man aged 18-30 years in good health. This CDR3 is CASRPTAGGNYGYTF. Written as DNA, the CDR3 is TGTGCCAGCAGACCAACCGCGGGAGGGAACTATGGCTACACCTTC.